This TCR beta chain stems from a study of shared clonotypes between healthy human individuals. Looking at the study overall: Per donor, CD8 memory used one plate, CD8 naive used two, CD4 memory used three and CD4 naive used three. General study findings and limits: Generation probabilities of non-shared clonotypes were lower (relative to those shared by all four donors).

This clone occurred once. Its target is unknown. The protocol was immunoSEQ multiplex PCR, while the TCRdb copy is restricted to in-frame clones and leaves out a portion. This table has 2 million to 2.5 million clones, less than 95% appearing once. Both subsets, CD45RA+ naive and CD45RA-negative memory, were split from the CD4+ cells. This CDR3 has 18 residues. V lost 3 bases and J lost 0, with 20 bases in between. Germline CDR1 MDHEN, CDR2 SYDVKM. The V and J genes are TRBV28 and TRBJ1-1; tentatively, D is TRBD1 (6 bases). This TCR came from a man between 18 and 35 years old in good health. Some clones in this sample may be carry-over from other donors' samples. Sequenced: naive CD4+ T cells from PBMCs. Subset: CD45RA+ positively selected. In nucleotides, the CDR3 is TGTGCCAGCAGTTTGATTAAGGCGGCAGGGGCGGTGAACACTGAAGCTTTCTTT. It is translated as CASSLIKAAGAVNTEAFF.